Listed here are 29 T cell receptor beta chains from one sample, sequenced in a study of neoadjuvant anti-PD-1 for oral cavity cancer. Assay: immunoSEQ multiplex PCR; the TCRdb copy retains only in-frame clones and omits some. The sample has about 15,000 clones, approximately 70% seen once; the top ten hold nearly 3%. Sequencing was performed on PBMCs, taken before nivolumab (anti-PD-1) treatment. Source of these receptors: a person aged 35 to 85 with oral cavity squamous cell carcinoma.

The genes are TRBV7-3 and TRBJ2-3; maybe TRBD2 (5 bases). V lost 5 bases to trimming and J lost 0 bases, with 9 bases between them. This CDR3 is 14 amino acids long. The V gene's germline CDR1 is SGHTA and CDR2 FQGTGA. The CDR3 DNA is TGTGCCAGCAGCCCTGGACTGAGCACAGATACGCAGTATTTT. Protein: CASSPGLSTDTQYF.

The CDR3 is CASSLSEYNQPQHF. DNA for the CDR3: TGTGCCAGCAGTTTATCGGAATACAATCAGCCCCAGCATTTT. The chain couples TRBV27 to TRBJ1-5, with unresolved D. Germline assignment: CDR1 MNHEY and CDR2 SMNVEV (reference sequence). V gave up 0 bases and J gave up 3 bases, with 6 bases separating them. The CDR3 has 14 residues.

This chain connects TRBV9 to TRBJ2-5; 9 bases align to TRBD2. Germline CDR1 and CDR2: SGDLS and YYNGEE. The CDR3 sequence is 17 residues long. V shed 0 bases, J shed 4 bases, and the junction held 10 bases outside the gene matches. The CDR3 nucleotides are TGTGCCAGCAGCGTAGGATCTTTAGCGGGAGTTCGAGAGACCCAGTACTTC. Its translation: CASSVGSLAGVRETQYF.

The chain uses TRBV7-2 and TRBJ2-7; TRBD1 aligns across 8 bases. The CDR3 totals 14 residues. Looked up from germline, CDR1 is SGHTA and CDR2 is FQGNSA. Trimming removed 4 bases from V and 3 bases from J; junction bases left unmatched: 5. CDR3 in amino acids: CASSYPGGHYEQYF. The CDR3 DNA reads as TGTGCCAGCAGCTACCCAGGGGGCCACTACGAGCAGTACTTC.

V and J are TRBV28 and TRBJ2-7; D gene uncertain. Germline V lookup: CDR1 MDHEN, CDR2 SYDVKM. V dropped 9 bases and J dropped 6 bases, with 15 bases sitting between them. This CDR3 is built from 12 residues. The CDR3 here is CASQPPAREQYF. The CDR3, as DNA: TGTGCCAGTCAACCCCCAGCGCGCGAGCAGTACTTC.

This chain connects TRBV6-1 to TRBJ1-2, with D possibly matching TRBD1 (6 bases). The CDR3 is 13 amino acids. Germline-derived CDR1 and CDR2 are MNHNS and SASEGT. V was shortened by 6 bases and J by 4 bases, with 12 bases between the two germline ends. The chain's CDR3 is CASRQTGSYGYTF. The CDR3 nucleotides are TGTGCCAGCAGACAAACAGGGAGCTATGGCTACACCTTC.

The chain links TRBV9 to TRBJ2-3; tentative D call: TRBD2 (6 bases). V was trimmed by 1 base and J by 3 bases, leaving 12 bases between them. CDR1 SGDLS and CDR2 YYNGEE come from the germline V gene. The CDR3 sequence is 15 residues long. CDR3 region: CASSVSSGLTDTQYF. The CDR3 DNA is TGTGCCAGCAGCGTAAGTAGCGGACTTACAGATACGCAGTATTTT.

This clone was detected once. V gene TRBV6-1 combines with J gene TRBJ1-5; D remains unclear. This CDR3 is 16 amino acids long. Germline-derived CDR1 and CDR2 are MNHNS and SASEGT. V was shortened by 1 base and J by 2 bases, with 12 bases between the two germline ends. The CDR3: CASSEGAGSGNQPQHF. The CDR3 DNA sequence: TGTGCCAGCAGTGAAGGGGCGGGATCCGGCAATCAGCCCCAGCATTTT.

The chain couples TRBV6-5 to TRBJ2-7; 7 bases are a match to TRBD2. The V gene's germline CDR1 is MNHEY and CDR2 SVGAGI. The CDR3 covers 14 residues. Trimming removed 6 bases from V and 0 bases from J; junction bases left unmatched: 5. The CDR3 sequence is CASSEAGSSYEQYF. Here the CDR3 DNA reads TGTGCCAGCAGCGAAGCGGGGAGCTCCTACGAGCAGTACTTC.

The chain links TRBV10-3 to TRBJ2-7; D ambiguous. Trimming pared 3 bases from V and 4 bases from J, leaving 13 bases between. Germline CDR1 ENHRY, CDR2 SYGVKD. The CDR3 length is 14 residues. For the CDR3, the DNA is TGTGCCATCAGTGACACCGTTTTTGTTTACGAGCAGTACTTC. This encodes CAISDTVFVYEQYF.

The V call is TRBV19, the J call TRBJ2-1; tentatively, D is TRBD2 (6 bases). This CDR3 is 14 amino acids long. Per the germline V gene, CDR1 is LNHDA and CDR2 is SQIVND (reference sequence). Trimming shortened V by 1 base and J by 9 bases, and 13 bases separated the two germline ends. CDR3 protein: CASSIGGVGIEQFF. The CDR3 coding sequence is TGTGCCAGTAGTATAGGCGGGGTGGGTATTGAGCAGTTCTTC. The full variable domain, in which reference TRBV19 and TRBJ2-1 provide the parts outside the CDR3, is DGGITQSPKYLFRKEGQNVTLSCEQNLNHDAMYWYRQDPGQGLRLIYYSQIVNDFQKGDIAEGYSVSREKKESFPLTVTSAQKNPTAFYLCASSIGGVGIEQFFGPGTRLTVL.

This clone has only a few counts. The gene calls are TRBV2 and TRBJ1-2, with D possibly being TRBD1 (6 bases). V lost 1 base and J 7 bases, leaving 10 bases between the germline ends. The CDR3 has 13 residues. Germline lookup yields CDR1 SNHLY and CDR2 FYNNEI. CDR3 nucleotide sequence: TGTGCCAGCAGTGAAGGACAGGTTGTTGGCTACACCTTC. As protein: CASSEGQVVGYTF.

This clone has only a few counts. The chain joins TRBV27 to TRBJ2-7; D remains unclear. This CDR3 is 13 amino acids long. The germline CDR1 and CDR2 sequences are MNHEY and SMNVEV (reference sequence). Trimming shortened V by 6 bases and J by 1 base, and 10 bases separated the two germline ends. CDR3 bases: TGTGCCAGCAGCCGCACCGGGTCCTACGAGCAGTACTTC. This sequence encodes CASSRTGSYEQYF.

The chain's CDR3 is CSVLQGAYEQYF. CDR3 coding DNA: TGCAGCGTTTTACAGGGTGCCTACGAGCAGTACTTC. V usage is TRBV29-1 and J usage is TRBJ2-7, with D possibly TRBD1 on 6 matching bases. With 5 bases removed from V and 2 bases from J, the gap between germline ends came to 10 bases. CDR3 length: 12 amino acids. Looked up from germline, CDR1 is SQVTM and CDR2 is ANQGSEA.

The rearrangement links TRBV7-8 to TRBJ2-5, with D unclear. Trimming took 1 base from V and 5 from J, leaving 2 bases between them. In germline, CDR1 is SGHVS, CDR2 FQNEAQ. The CDR3 consists of 11 residues. The CDR3 DNA reads as TGTGCCAGCAGCTTAGTGGAGACCCAGTACTTC. It is translated as CASSLVETQYF.

This sequence joins TRBV29-1 and TRBJ2-1; D tentatively fits TRBD1 or TRBD2 (5 bases each). Germline CDR1 reads SQVTM; CDR2 reads ANQGSEA. This CDR3 is 14 amino acids long. Trimming stripped 2 bases from V and 2 bases from J, with 10 bases between. CDR3 DNA: TGCAGCGTTGAATTGGGGGTCACCTACAATGAGCAGTTCTTC. The encoded protein is CSVELGVTYNEQFF.

The CDR3 DNA reads as TGTGCCAGCAGTTTGGTGGTACCCTACGAGCAGTACTTC. It codes for CASSLVVPYEQYF. The chain combines TRBV28 with TRBJ2-7; D call uncertain. The CDR3 runs to 13 residues. Deletions cut 3 bases from V and 2 bases from J, with 8 bases between. The germline V gene has CDR1 MDHEN and CDR2 SYDVKM.

J is TRBJ2-3 and V is TRBV13, with 10 bases lining up with TRBD2. Trimming cost V 7 bases and J 2 bases; bases outside gene matches: 6. CDR1 is PRHDT, CDR2 FYEKMQ, per germline (reference sequence). This CDR3 has 15 amino acids. CDR3 in amino acids: CASTRTSGSTDTQYF. The CDR3 DNA reads as TGTGCCAGCACCCGGACTAGCGGATCCACAGATACGCAGTATTTT.

The V gene is TRBV10-3, the J gene TRBJ2-3; D is unclear. CDR1 is ENHRY, CDR2 SYGVKD, per germline. V lost 2 bases and J 6 bases, leaving 21 bases between the germline ends. The CDR3 loop spans 17 amino acids. The CDR3 bases are TGTGCCATCAGTGAGCTCACTCTAGTCCACCCCCAGGATACGCAGTATTTT. As protein: CAISELTLVHPQDTQYF.

Note on this clone: The junction departs from germline at one end; a sequencing error may be responsible. CDR3 DNA: TGTGCCAGCAGCCGCCTGGGACAGGCGCTTTCCTCCGAGCAGTACTTC. It is translated as CASSRLGQALSSEQYF. This rearrangement joins TRBV11-2 to TRBJ2-7; the match to TRBD1 covers 8 bases. Germline V gene data show CDR1 as SGHAT and CDR2 as FQNNGV. The length of the CDR3 is 16 residues.

The V gene is TRBV7-3, the J gene TRBJ2-3; D might be TRBD2 (6 bases). The CDR3 length is 13 residues. Germline CDR1 reads SGHTA; CDR2 reads FQGTGA. The ends were cut back, 5 bases at V and 10 bases at J, with 16 bases in the middle. CDR3 nucleotide sequence: TGTGCCAGCAGCAGCCGGGACTGGGAATCGCAGTATTTT. Translated, it gives CASSSRDWESQYF.

The rearrangement links TRBV18 to TRBJ1-2; TRBD1 matches at 7 bases. The CDR3 runs to 14 residues. Germline V CDR1 and CDR2: KGHSH, LQKENI. The J segment lost 3 bases and the V segment lost 6 bases, leaving 7 bases of the junction unmatched. The CDR3 nucleotides read TGTGCCAGCTCCCCCACAGGGGACTACTATGGCTACACCTTC. Protein product: CASSPTGDYYGYTF.

The rearrangement joins TRBV19 to TRBJ2-5, with D maybe TRBD1 (6 bases). Per the germline V gene, CDR1 is LNHDA and CDR2 is SQIVND (reference sequence). Trimming left V 5 bases short and J 9 bases short, with 19 bases between. This CDR3 comprises 14 residues. Here the CDR3 reads CASSRQGTPVAQYF. CDR3 coding DNA: TGTGCCAGTAGTCGGCAGGGGACCCCCGTGGCCCAGTACTTC. The variable domain in full, with the rest retrieved from reference TRBV19 and TRBJ2-5, is DGGITQSPKYLFRKEGQNVTLSCEQNLNHDAMYWYRQDPGQGLRLIYYSQIVNDFQKGDIAEGYSVSREKKESFPLTVTSAQKNPTAFYLCASSRQGTPVAQYFGPGTRLLVL.

The V call is TRBV5-4, the J call TRBJ2-3; maybe TRBD2 (7 bases). This CDR3 has 16 amino acids. V was shortened by 4 bases and J by 6 bases, with 21 bases between the two germline ends. Germline CDR1 and CDR2: SGHNT and YYREEE (reference sequence). The CDR3 bases are TGTGCCAGCAGCCCGAGGCCGGGGGCGGGGGTGGATACGCAGTATTTT. The encoded protein is CASSPRPGAGVDTQYF.

J is TRBJ2-7 and V is TRBV19, with TRBD2 as a possible D gene (5 bases). Trimming left V 1 base short and J 3 bases short, with 13 bases between. Looked up from germline, CDR1 is LNHDA and CDR2 is SQIVND (reference sequence). The CDR3 loop spans 15 amino acids. CDR3 in DNA: TGTGCCAGTAGTATAGTCCCCGGGGATCACTACGAGCAGTACTTC. The encoded protein is CASSIVPGDHYEQYF.

This chain joins TRBV30 and TRBJ1-3, with D possibly matching TRBD1 (6 bases). The V and J ends lost 3 bases and 2 bases respectively, with 8 bases between them. The CDR3 runs 13 residues. Germline CDR1 GTSNPN, CDR2 SVGIG (reference sequence). The CDR3 loop reads CAWSRGAGNTIYF. For the CDR3, the DNA is TGTGCCTGGAGCAGGGGTGCTGGAAACACCATATATTTT.

The chain couples TRBV4-1 to TRBJ2-1; D not resolved. Looked up from germline, CDR1 is MGHRA and CDR2 is YSYEKL. Trimming took off 0 bases at V and 6 bases at J, with 6 bases between the two ends. CDR3 length equals 13 residues. Written as DNA, the CDR3 is TGCGCCAGCAGCCAAGAAACCCTCAATGAGCAGTTCTTC. Protein: CASSQETLNEQFF.

The gene calls are TRBV30 and TRBJ1-3, with D tentatively TRBD1 (6 bases). Germline values: CDR1 GTSNPN, CDR2 SVGIG (reference sequence). Between the trimmed V and J ends, which lost 4 bases and 0 bases, there was a span of 16 bases. The CDR3 runs to 16 residues. The CDR3 sequence is CAWTKPLDSSGNTIYF. For the CDR3, the DNA is TGTGCCTGGACCAAACCCCTGGACAGCTCTGGAAACACCATATATTTT.

J is TRBJ2-7 and V is TRBV7-6; D unclear. The ends were cut back, 4 bases at V and 1 base at J, with 14 bases in the middle. CDR1 and CDR2 from the germline V gene are SGHVS and FNYEAQ. This CDR3 has 15 amino acids. The chain's CDR3 is CASSSDHTTSYEQYF. CDR3 sequence (DNA): TGTGCCAGCAGCTCGGACCACACAACTTCCTACGAGCAGTACTTC.